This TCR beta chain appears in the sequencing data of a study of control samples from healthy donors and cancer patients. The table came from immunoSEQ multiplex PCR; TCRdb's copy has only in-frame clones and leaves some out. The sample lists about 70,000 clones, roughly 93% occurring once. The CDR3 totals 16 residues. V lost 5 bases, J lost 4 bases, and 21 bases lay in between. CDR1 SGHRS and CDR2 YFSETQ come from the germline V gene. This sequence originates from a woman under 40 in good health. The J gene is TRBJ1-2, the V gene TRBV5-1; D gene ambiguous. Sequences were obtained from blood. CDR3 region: CASSYTQDGTFYGYTF. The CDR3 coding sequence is TGCGCCAGCAGTTACACCCAGGACGGCACTTTCTATGGCTACACCTTC.